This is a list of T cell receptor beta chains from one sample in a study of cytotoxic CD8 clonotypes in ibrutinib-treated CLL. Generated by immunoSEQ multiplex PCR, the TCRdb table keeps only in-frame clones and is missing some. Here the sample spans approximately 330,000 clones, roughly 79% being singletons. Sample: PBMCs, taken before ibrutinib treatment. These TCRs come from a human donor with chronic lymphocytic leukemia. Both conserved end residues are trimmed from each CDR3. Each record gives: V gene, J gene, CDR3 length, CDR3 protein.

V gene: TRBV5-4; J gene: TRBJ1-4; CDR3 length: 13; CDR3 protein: ASSLEGGWGEKLF
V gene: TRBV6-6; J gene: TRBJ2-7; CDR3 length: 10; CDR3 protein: ASSSGAYEQY
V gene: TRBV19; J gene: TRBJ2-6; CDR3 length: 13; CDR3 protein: ASSMVQGLSNVLT
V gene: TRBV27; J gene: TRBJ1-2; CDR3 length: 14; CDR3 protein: ASSTAGTGTNYGYT
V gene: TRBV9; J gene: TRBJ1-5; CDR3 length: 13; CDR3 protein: ASSVSGGPNQPQH
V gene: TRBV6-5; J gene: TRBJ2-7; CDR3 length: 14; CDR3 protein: ASSYSGASGSSEQY
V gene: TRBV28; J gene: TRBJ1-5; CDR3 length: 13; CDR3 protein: ASMSRAVGNQPQH
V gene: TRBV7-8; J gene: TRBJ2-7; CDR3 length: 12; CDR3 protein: ASSLDEAIYEQY
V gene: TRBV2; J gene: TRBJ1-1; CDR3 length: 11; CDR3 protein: ASSERGRAEAF
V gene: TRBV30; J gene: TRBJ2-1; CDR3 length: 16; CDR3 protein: ACGDCVGTSVSYNEQF
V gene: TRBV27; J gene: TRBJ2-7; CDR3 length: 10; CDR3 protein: ASSFGGYEQY
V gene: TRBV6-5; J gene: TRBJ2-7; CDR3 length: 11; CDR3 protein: ASRRDPKYEQY
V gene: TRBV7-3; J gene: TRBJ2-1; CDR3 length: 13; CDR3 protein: ASSLIAGTYNEQF
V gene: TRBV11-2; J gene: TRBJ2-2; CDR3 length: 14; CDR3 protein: ASSSRQGVNTGELF
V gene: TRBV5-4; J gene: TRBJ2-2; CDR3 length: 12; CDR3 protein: ASSSGLESGELF
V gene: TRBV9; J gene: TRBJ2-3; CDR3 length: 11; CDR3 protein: ASSKGATDTQY
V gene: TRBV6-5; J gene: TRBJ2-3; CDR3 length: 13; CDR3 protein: ASNPRAEFTDTQY
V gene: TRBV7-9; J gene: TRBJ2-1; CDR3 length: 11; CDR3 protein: ASKRASSNEQF
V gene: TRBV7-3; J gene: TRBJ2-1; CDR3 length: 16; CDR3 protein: ASSLTGESGSSYNEQF
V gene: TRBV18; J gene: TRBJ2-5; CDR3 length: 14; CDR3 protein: ASSMSSGTNQETQY
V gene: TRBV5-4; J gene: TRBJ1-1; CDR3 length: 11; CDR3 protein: ASSPAKNTEAF
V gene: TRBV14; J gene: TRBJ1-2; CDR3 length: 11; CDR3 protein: ASSPGTAYGYT
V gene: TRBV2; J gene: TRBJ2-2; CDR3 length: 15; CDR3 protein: ASSELLAGEYTGELF
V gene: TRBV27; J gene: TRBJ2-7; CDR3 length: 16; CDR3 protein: ASSLRGTSGTFGNEQY
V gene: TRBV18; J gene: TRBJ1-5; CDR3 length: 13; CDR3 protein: ASSPTRYSNQPQH
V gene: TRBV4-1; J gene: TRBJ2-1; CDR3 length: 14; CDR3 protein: ASSQDEDSAYNEQF
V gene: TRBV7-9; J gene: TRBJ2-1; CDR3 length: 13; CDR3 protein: ASSSLAGAYNEQF
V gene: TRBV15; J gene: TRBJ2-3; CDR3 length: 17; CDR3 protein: ATSRDLLSSTRGTDTQY
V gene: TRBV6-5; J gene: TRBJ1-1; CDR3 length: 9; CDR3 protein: ASSSYTEAF